This T cell receptor beta chain was sequenced in a study of technical replicates of blood from several donors. Trimming removed 3 bases from V and 1 base from J; junction bases left unmatched: 2. This CDR3 comprises 16 residues. CDR1 is MRHNA and CDR2 is SNTAGT in the germline V gene. Using immunoSEQ multiplex PCR, the repertoire was profiled, and TCRdb retains in-frame clones only, with some absent. The sample yields 7,500 to 9,500 clones, around 91% seen once. The TCR was taken from a human donor in good health. The material sequenced was PBMCs. This sequence joins TRBV6-4 and TRBJ2-5; 13 bases map to TRBD2. DNA of the CDR3: TGTGCCAGCAGTGAGGGGACTAGCGGGGCCCAAGAGACCCAGTACTTC. Amino acid sequence: CASSEGTSGAQETQYF.